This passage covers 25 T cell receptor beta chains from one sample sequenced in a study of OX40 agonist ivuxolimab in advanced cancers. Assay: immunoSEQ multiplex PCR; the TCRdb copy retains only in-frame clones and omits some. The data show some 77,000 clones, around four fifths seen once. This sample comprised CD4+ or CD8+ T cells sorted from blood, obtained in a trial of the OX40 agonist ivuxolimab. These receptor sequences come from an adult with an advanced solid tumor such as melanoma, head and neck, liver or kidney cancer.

The CDR3 sequence: CASSLTRDYNEQFF. CDR3 DNA sequence: TGTGCCAGCAGTCTAACCCGGGACTACAATGAGCAGTTCTTC. V and J are TRBV2 and TRBJ2-1, with D tentatively TRBD2 (5 bases). The V gene lost 5 bases and the J gene lost 3 bases, with 11 bases spanning the gap. Germline-derived CDR1 and CDR2 are SNHLY and FYNNEI. The CDR3 spans 14 residues.

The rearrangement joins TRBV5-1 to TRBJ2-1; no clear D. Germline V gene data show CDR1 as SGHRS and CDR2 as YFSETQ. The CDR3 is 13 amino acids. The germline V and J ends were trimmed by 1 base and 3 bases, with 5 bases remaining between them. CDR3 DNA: TGCGCCAGCAGCTTGAGCTACTACAATGAGCAGTTCTTC. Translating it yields CASSLSYYNEQFF.

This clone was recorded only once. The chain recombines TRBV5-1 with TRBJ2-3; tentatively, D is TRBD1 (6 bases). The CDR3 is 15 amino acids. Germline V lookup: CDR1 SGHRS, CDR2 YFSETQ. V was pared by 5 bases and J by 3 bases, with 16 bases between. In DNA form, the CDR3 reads TGCGCCAGCAGTCTGGCAGGGGAAACGACAGATACGCAGTATTTT. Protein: CASSLAGETTDTQYF.

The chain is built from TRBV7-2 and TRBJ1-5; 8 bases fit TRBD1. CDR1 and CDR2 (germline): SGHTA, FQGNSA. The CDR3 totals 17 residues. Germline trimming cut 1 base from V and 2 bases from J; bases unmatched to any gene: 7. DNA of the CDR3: TGTGCCAGCAGCTTAGTGGCAGGGGGCTGGGGCAATCAGCCCCAGCATTTT. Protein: CASSLVAGGWGNQPQHF.

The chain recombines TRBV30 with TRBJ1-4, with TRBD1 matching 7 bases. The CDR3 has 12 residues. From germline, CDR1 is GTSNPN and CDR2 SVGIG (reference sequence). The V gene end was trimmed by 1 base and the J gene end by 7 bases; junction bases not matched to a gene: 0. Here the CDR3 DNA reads TGTGCCTGGAGTGCAGGGGGTGAAAAACTGTTTTTT. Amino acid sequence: CAWSAGGEKLFF.

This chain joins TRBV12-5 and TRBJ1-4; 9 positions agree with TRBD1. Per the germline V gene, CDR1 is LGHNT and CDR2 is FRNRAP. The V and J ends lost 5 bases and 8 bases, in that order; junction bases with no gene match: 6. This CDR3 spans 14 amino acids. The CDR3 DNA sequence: TGTGCTAGTGGTCTACAGGGGGCAGGGGAAAAACTGTTTTTT. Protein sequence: CASGLQGAGEKLFF.

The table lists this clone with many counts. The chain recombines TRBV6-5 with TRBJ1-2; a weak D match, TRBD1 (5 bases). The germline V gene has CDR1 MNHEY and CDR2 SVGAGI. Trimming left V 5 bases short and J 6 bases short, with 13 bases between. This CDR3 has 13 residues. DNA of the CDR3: TGTGCCAGCAGTCGTCGAATGGGGCATGGCTACACCTTC. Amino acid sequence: CASSRRMGHGYTF.

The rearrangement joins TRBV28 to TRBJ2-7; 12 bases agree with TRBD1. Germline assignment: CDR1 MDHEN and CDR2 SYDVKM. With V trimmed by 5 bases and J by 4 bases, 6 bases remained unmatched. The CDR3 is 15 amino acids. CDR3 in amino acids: CASSLPGQGAYEQYF. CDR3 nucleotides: TGTGCCAGCAGTCTACCGGGACAGGGGGCATACGAGCAGTACTTC.

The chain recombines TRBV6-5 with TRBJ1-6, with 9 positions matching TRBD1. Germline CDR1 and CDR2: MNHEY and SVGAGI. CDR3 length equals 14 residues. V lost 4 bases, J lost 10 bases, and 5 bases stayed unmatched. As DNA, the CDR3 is TGTGCCAGCAGTTGGGGACAGGGAAACTCACCCCTCCACTTT. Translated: CASSWGQGNSPLHF.

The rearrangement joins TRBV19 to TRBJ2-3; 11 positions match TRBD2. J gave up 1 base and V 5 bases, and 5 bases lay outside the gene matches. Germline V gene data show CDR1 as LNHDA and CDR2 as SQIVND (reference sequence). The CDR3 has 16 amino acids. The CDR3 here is CASSLRTSGRTDTQYF. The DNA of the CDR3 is TGTGCCAGTAGTCTACGGACTAGCGGGCGCACAGATACGCAGTATTTT.

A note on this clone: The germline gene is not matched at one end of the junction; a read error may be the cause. This CDR3 reads CASSPLPNTDTQYF. In DNA, the CDR3 is TGTGCTAGCAGCCCTCTTCCCAACACAGATACGCAGTATTTT. The chain carries TRBV7-7 and TRBJ2-3; D not resolved. Germline values: CDR1 SSHAT, CDR2 FNYEAQ (reference sequence). The CDR3 runs 14 residues.

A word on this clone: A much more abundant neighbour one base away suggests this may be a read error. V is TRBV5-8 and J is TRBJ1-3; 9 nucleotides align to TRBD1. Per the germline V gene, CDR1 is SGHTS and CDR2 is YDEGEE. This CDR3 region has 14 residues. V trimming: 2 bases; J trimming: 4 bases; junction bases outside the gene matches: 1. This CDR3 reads CASSFGTGGNTIYF. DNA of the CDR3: TGTGCCAGCAGCTTCGGGACAGGGGGAAACACCATATATTTT.

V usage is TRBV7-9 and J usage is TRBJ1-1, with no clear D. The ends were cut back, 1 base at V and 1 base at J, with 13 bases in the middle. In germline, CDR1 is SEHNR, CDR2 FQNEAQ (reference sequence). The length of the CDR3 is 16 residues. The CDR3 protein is CASSLGDGPGNTEAFF. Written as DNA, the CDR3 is TGTGCCAGCAGCTTAGGAGACGGGCCGGGGAACACTGAAGCTTTCTTT. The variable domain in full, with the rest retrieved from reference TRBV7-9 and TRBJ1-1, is DTGVSQNPRHKITKRGQNVTFRCDPISEHNRLYWYRQTLGQGPEFLTYFQNEAQLEKSRLLSDRFSAERPKGSFSTLEIQRTEQGDSAMYLCASSLGDGPGNTEAFFGQGTRLTVV.

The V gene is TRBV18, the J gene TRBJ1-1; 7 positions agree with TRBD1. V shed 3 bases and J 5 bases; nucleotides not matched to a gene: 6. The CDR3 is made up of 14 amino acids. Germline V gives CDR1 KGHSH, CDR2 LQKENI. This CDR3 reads CASSPLDRDTEAFF. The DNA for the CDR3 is TGTGCCAGCTCACCTCTAGACAGGGATACTGAAGCTTTCTTT.

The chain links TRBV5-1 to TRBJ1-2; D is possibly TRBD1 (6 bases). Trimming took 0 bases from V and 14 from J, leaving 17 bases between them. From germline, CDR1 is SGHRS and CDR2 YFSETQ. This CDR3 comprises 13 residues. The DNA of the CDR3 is TGCGCCAGCAGCTTGGCCCCGGGCAGGGGTTATACCTTC. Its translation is CASSLAPGRGYTF.

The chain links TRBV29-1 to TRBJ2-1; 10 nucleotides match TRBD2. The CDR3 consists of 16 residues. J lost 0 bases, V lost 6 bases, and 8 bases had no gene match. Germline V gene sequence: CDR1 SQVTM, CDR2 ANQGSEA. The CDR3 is CSVETSGRSSYNEQFF. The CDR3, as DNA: TGCAGCGTCGAGACTAGCGGGCGGAGCTCCTACAATGAGCAGTTCTTC.

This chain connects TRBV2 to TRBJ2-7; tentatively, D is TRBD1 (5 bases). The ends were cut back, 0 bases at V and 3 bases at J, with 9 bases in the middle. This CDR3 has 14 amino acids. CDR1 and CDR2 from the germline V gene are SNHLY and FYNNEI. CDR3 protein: CASSEAPRVYEQYF. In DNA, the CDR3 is TGTGCCAGCAGTGAAGCCCCCAGGGTCTACGAGCAGTACTTC.

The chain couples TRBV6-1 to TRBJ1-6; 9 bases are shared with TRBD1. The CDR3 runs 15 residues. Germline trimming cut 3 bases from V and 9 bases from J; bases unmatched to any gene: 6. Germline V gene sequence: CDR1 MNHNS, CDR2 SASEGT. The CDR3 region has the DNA TGTGCCAGCAGTGATCAACAGGGGGCTTCTTCACCCCTCCACTTT. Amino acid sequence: CASSDQQGASSPLHF.

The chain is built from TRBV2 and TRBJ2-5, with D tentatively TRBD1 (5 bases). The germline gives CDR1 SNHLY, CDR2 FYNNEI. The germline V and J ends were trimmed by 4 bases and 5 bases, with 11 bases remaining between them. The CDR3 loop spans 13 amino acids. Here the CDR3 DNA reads TGTGCCAGCAGTGGACAGCCTCGGGAGACCCAGTACTTC. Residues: CASSGQPRETQYF. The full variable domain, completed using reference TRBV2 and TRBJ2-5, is EPEVTQTPSHQVTQMGQEVILRCVPISNHLYFYWYRQILGQKVEFLVSFYNNEISEKSEIFDDQFSVERPDGSNFTLKIRSTKLEDSAMYFCASSGQPRETQYFGPGTRLLVL.

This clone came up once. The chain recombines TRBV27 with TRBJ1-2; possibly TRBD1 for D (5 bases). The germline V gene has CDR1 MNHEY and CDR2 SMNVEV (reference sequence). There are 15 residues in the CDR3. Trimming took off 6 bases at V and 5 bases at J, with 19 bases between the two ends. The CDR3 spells CASSLGRTLAYGYTF. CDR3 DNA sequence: TGTGCCAGCAGCCTGGGGCGGACTTTGGCATATGGCTACACCTTC.

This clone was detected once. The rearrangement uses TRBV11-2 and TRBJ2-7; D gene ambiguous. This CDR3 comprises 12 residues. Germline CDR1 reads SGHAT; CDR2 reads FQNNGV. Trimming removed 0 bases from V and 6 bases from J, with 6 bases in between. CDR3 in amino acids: CASSLDRGEQYF. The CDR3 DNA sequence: TGTGCCAGCAGCTTAGATCGCGGCGAGCAGTACTTC.

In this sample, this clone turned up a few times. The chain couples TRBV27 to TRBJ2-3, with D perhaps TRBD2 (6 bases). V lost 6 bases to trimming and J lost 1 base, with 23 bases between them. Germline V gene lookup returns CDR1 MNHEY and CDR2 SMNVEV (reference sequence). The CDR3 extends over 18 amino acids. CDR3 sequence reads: CASSPRESSSLRTDTQYF. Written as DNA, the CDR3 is TGTGCCAGCAGCCCTCGGGAGAGCAGTTCCTTACGCACAGATACGCAGTATTTT.

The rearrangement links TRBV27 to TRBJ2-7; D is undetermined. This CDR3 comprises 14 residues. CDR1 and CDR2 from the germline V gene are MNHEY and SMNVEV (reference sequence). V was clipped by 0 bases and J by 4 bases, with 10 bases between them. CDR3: CASSLSYPPYEQYF. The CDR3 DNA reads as TGTGCCAGCAGTTTATCTTACCCTCCGTACGAGCAGTACTTC.

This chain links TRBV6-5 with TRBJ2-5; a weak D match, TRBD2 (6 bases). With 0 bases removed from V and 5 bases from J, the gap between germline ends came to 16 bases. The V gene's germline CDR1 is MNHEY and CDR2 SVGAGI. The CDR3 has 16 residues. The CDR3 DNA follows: TGTGCCAGCAGTTACTCGCTGGCCACGGAGGGGGAGACCCAGTACTTC. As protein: CASSYSLATEGETQYF.

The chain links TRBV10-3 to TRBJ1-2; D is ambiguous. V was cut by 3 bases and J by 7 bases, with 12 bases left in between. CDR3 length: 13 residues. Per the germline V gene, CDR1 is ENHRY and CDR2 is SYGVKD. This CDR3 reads CAISDGPEGGYTF. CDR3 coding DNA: TGTGCCATCAGTGATGGACCGGAGGGTGGCTACACCTTC.